This TCR beta chain came from a study of OX40 agonist ivuxolimab in advanced cancers. Study details: Ivuxolimab, an agonist antibody against OX40 (CD134), was given to patients. Mean age approximately 61 years, range 23 to 79; around 80% male.

Remarks on this clone: Its antigen is unidentified.

Study-wide results and caveats: At 0.1 to 3.0 mg/kg and by week 6, clonal expansion occurred in CD4+ and CD8+ blood T cells.

Libraries were prepared by immunoSEQ multiplex PCR; TCRdb keeps only in-frame clonotypes and omits some of them. The table lists around 100,000 clones, approximately 87% of them singletons. This CDR3 is built from 16 residues. The J segment lost 3 bases and the V segment lost 2 bases, leaving 9 bases of the junction unmatched. Germline lookup yields CDR1 ENHRY and CDR2 SYGVKD. Blood was sampled at baseline, cycle 4 day 1, and cycle 7 day 1. The gene calls are TRBV10-3 and TRBJ1-2, with 7 bases matching TRBD1. This TCR derives from an adult with an advanced solid tumor such as melanoma, head and neck, liver or kidney cancer. The sequences come from CD4+ or CD8+ T cells sorted from blood, collected in a trial of the OX40 agonist ivuxolimab. For the CDR3, the DNA is TGTGCCATCAGTGAGCCCCAGGGGGTAGGGTACTATGGCTACACCTTC. Its protein product is CAISEPQGVGYYGYTF.